This record concerns one T cell receptor (beta chain) sequence. This entry belongs to a study of T cells after yellow fever vaccination. Germline assignment: CDR1 DFQATT and CDR2 SNEGSKA (reference sequence). The CDR3 has 14 amino acids. The V end lost 5 bases, the J end lost 1 base, and 13 bases lay between the germline ends. As TCR cDNA was made by 5'RACE template switching, a universal primer site and UMIs were added. Via MiXCR, TCRdb re-called the 5' RACE reads, giving one row per CDR3 protein. The data contain 300,000 to 400,000 distinct CDR3 sequences, over 8.5% of them singletons. This specimen consisted of CD4+ T cells sorted from PBMCs, obtained 45 days after the yellow fever booster vaccination. The receptor was isolated from a man between 18 and 29 years old who received the YFV17D yellow fever vaccine. The chain links TRBV20-1 to TRBJ2-3, with unresolved D. The CDR3 region has the DNA TGCAGTGCTTTCCCGTCCCCCGGCACAGATACGCAGTATTTT. This sequence encodes CSAFPSPGTDTQYF.